The table lists the clone carrying this T cell receptor (beta chain) with many counts. Its specificity is not known. The data are from a study of regulatory T cells in long-lasting Graves disease. Whole-study findings and limits: Gene preferences differed: TRBV28, TRBJ1-2, TRBJ2-5 in persistent cases.

The time point was: newly diagnosed GD, antithyroid drugs for less than 3 months. The TCR library used RNA extracted from PBMCs. V lost 1 base, J lost 2 bases, and 12 bases lay in between. CDR1 SNHLY and CDR2 FYNNEI come from the germline V gene. This CDR3 is built from 15 residues. Construction of TCR beta libraries relied on iRepertoire HTBI primers and on Arm-PCR targeting CDR3 regions. TCRdb called the multiplex PCR reads again in MiXCR, with one record for every CDR3 protein. This table has about 620,000 distinct CDR3 sequences, 16% appearing once. These data also featured in a second study, about T cells in Graves' hyperthyroidism and ophthalmopathy. That work adds: From stable hyperthyroidism, ophthalmopathy was set apart by a 13 V-J model.

The chain carries TRBV2 and TRBJ2-7, with D perhaps assigned TRBD1 or TRBD2 (5 bases each). This receptor was obtained from a woman in her twenties or thirties with Graves disease. Sequenced material: peripheral blood mononuclear cells (PBMCs), taken at new diagnosis, from a patient treated with antithyroid drugs. CDR3 DNA: TGTGCCAGCAGTGAAGGAAGGGACCTGACCTACGAGCAGTACTTC. Translated, it gives CASSEGRDLTYEQYF.